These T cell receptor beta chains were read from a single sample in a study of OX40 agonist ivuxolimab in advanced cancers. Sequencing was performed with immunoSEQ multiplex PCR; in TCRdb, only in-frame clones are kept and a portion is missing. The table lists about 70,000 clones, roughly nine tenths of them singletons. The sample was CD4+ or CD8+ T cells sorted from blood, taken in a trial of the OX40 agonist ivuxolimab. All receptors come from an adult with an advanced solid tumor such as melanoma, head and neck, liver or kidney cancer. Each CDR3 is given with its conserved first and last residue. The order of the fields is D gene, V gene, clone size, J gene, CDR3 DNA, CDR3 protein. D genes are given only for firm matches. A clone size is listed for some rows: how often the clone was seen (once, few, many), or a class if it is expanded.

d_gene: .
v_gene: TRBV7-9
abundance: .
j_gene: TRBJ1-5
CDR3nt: TGTGCCAGCAGCTTAGAAGGGGGTGGCAATCAGCCCCAGCATTTT
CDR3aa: CASSLEGGGNQPQHF

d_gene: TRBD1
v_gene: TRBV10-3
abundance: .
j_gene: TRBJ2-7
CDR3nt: TGTGCCATCAGTGGGGGGCGACAGGGTCTAGTCTACGAGCAGTACTTC
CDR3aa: CAISGGRQGLVYEQYF

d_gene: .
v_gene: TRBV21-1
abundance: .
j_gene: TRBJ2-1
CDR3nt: TGTGCCAGCAGCAAAGCGCTTTTCCTTGGGACAGGCTCCTACAATGAGCAGTTCTTC
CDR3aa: CASSKALFLGTGSYNEQFF

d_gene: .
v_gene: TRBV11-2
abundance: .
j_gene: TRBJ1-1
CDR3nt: TGTGCCAGCAGCTTCTCGGGGGGTACTGAAGCTTTCTTT
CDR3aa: CASSFSGGTEAFF

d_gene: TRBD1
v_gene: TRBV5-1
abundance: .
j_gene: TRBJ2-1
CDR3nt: TGCGCCAGCAGCCCACAGGGGGACAATGAGCAGTTCTTC
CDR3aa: CASSPQGDNEQFF

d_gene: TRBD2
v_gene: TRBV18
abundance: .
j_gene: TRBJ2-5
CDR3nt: TGTGCCAGCTCACCGCCTAGCGGGGTTGAGACCCAGTACTTC
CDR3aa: CASSPPSGVETQYF

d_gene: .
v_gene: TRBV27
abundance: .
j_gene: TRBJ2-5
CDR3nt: TGTGCCAGCAGTCGCACGGGGAGGAGAGAGACCCAGTACTTC
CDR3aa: CASSRTGRRETQYF

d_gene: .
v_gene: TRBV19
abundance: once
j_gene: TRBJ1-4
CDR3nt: TGTGCCAGTAGCAGCCTCGAGGGAACAACTAATGAAAAACTGTTTTTT
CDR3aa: CASSSLEGTTNEKLFF

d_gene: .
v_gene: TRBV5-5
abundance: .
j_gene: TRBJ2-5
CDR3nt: TGTGCCAGCTCCCGTGTCGGGGGTAATAGGGAGACCCAGTACTTC
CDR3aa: CASSRVGGNRETQYF

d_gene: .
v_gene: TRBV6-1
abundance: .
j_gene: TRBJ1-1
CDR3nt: TGTGCCACAAGGACGGTGAACACTGAAGCTTTCTTT
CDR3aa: CATRTVNTEAFF

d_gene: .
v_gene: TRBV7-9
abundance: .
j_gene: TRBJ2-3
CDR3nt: TGTGCCAGCAGCTTAGGTTGGCCAACTAGCACAGATACGCAGTATTTT
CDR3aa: CASSLGWPTSTDTQYF

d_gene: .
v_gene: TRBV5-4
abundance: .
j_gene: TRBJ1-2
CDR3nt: TGTGCCAGCAGCTTGGAGGCAGGAGAATATGGCTACACCTTC
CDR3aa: CASSLEAGEYGYTF

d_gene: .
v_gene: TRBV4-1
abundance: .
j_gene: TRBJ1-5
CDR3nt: TGCGCCAGCAGCCAAGATAGGGGGACACCTAATCAGCCCCAGCATTTT
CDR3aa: CASSQDRGTPNQPQHF

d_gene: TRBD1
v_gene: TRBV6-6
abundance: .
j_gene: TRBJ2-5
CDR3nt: TGTGCCAGCAGACCAGGGGGACAAGAGACCCAGTACTTC
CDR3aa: CASRPGGQETQYF

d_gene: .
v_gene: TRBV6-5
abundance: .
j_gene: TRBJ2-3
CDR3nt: TGTGCCAGCAGTTTTAGGCGCACAGATACGCAGTATTTT
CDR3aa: CASSFRRTDTQYF

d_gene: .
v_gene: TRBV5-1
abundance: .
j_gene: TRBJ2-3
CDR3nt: TGCGCCAGCAGCTTTGCCTGGGGTGGTGCAGATACGCAGTATTTT
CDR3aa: CASSFAWGGADTQYF

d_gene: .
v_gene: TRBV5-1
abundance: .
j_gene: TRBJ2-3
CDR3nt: TGCGCCAGCAGCCCGCAGGCTAACACAGATACGCAGTATTTT
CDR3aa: CASSPQANTDTQYF

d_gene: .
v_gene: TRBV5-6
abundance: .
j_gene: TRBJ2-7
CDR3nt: TGTGCCAGCAGCTGGAAAAAGGGCTGGGCCTACGAGCAGTACTTC
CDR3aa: CASSWKKGWAYEQYF

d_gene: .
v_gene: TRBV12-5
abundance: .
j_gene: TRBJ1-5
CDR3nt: TGTGCTAGTGGTTTGGCCCAAAATACCAGGGTTACCAATCAGCCCCAGCATTTT
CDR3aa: CASGLAQNTRVTNQPQHF

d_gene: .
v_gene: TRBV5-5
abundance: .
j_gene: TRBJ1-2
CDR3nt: TGTGCCAGCAGCCCGGGACCGGCCTTGAATGGCTACACCTTC
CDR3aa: CASSPGPALNGYTF

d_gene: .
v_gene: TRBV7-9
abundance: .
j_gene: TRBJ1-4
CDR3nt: TGTGCCAGCAGTTTCAGGCCGGCCGCGGCAACTAATGAAAAACTGTTTTTT
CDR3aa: CASSFRPAAATNEKLFF

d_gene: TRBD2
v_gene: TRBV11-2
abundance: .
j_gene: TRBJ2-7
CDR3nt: TGTGCCAGCAGCCCTTCAACGGGAGGGGCTCGTGAGCAGTACTTC
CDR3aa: CASSPSTGGAREQYF

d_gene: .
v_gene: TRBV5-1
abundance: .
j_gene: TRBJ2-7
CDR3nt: TGCGCCAGCAGCTTAGGGGGGCAGTACGAGCAGTACTTC
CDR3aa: CASSLGGQYEQYF

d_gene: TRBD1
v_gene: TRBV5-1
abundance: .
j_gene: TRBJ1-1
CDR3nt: TGCGCCAGCAGCCCTGGGACAGTGAGAGGCACTGAAGCTTTCTTT
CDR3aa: CASSPGTVRGTEAFF

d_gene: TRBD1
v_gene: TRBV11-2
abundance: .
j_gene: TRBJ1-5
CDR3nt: TGTGCCAGCAGTCTCGACAGGGCGGGCCAGCCCCAGCATTTT
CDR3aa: CASSLDRAGQPQHF

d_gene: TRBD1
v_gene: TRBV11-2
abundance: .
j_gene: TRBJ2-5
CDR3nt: TGTGCCAGCGGACGACAGGGCCCAGAGACCCAGTACTTC
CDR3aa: CASGRQGPETQYF

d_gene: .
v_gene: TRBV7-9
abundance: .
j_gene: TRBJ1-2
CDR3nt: TGTGCCAGCAACGGAGGGGGGCCCGGCTACACCTTC
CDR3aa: CASNGGGPGYTF